The rows below give T cell receptor beta chains drawn from one sample of a study of blood T cell repertoires in COVID-19. Data came from immunoSEQ multiplex PCR; TCRdb stores just in-frame clones and leaves some out. The table includes 140,000 to 150,000 clones, 80% to 90% detected once. The source material was peripheral blood. These receptors were collected from a woman aged 45-60 years with acute or convalescent COVID-19. The CDR3 runs from the conserved cysteine through the conserved F or W. A D gene is named only where the DNA matches it firmly. Size is omitted from some rows. Given values are once, few, many or a class for expanded clones.

J gene | clone size | D gene | V gene | CDR3 protein | CDR3 DNA
TRBJ2-3 | - | TRBD2 | TRBV6-5 | CASIPSGSADTQYF | TGTGCCAGCATCCCTAGCGGGAGTGCAGATACGCAGTATTTT
TRBJ2-1 | few | - | TRBV5-1 | CASSLEGDTYNEQFF | TGCGCCAGCAGCTTGGAGGGGGATACCTACAATGAGCAGTTCTTC
TRBJ1-1 | - | - | TRBV7-8 | CASSPHLIREGSEAFF | TGTGCCAGCAGCCCGCATTTGATACGGGAGGGGTCTGAAGCTTTCTTT
TRBJ1-3 | - | TRBD1 | TRBV6-5 | CASSRQGGGNTIYF | TGTGCCAGCAGTAGACAGGGAGGTGGAAACACCATATATTTT
TRBJ2-1 | - | TRBD2 | TRBV11-2 | CASSSQGLAGGNEQFF | TGTGCCAGCAGCTCGCAGGGACTAGCGGGAGGCAATGAGCAGTTCTTC
TRBJ1-6 | - | - | TRBV4-2 | CASSQWAGVNSPLHF | TGTGCCAGCAGCCAATGGGCAGGCGTGAATTCACCCCTCCACTTT
TRBJ2-7 | - | - | TRBV27 | CASSLWGGTSSYEQYF | TGTGCCAGCAGTTTATGGGGCGGGACGTCCTCCTACGAGCAGTACTTC
TRBJ1-1 | - | - | TRBV29-1 | CSVETANTEAFF | TGCAGCGTCGAGACAGCCAACACTGAAGCTTTCTTT
TRBJ1-1 | - | TRBD1 | TRBV29-1 | CSVAPGGIEAFF | TGCAGCGTTGCCCCAGGGGGCATTGAAGCTTTCTTT
TRBJ2-5 | - | - | TRBV9 | CASSVRGDWETQYF | TGTGCCAGCAGCGTACGCGGGGACTGGGAGACCCAGTACTTC
TRBJ1-1 | once | TRBD1 | TRBV5-1 | CASSWDSSTEAFF | TGCGCCAGCAGCTGGGACAGTAGCACTGAAGCTTTCTTT
TRBJ1-1 | - | - | TRBV14 | CASSQGGGLEAFF | TGTGCCAGCAGCCAAGGGGGGGGGCTGGAAGCTTTCTTT
TRBJ2-7 | - | - | TRBV7-9 | CASSPPTGYEQYF | TGTGCCAGCAGCCCCCCAACGGGCTACGAGCAGTACTTC
TRBJ1-6 | - | - | TRBV10-2 | CASRTSGYSPLHF | TGCGCCAGCCGTACCTCAGGGTATTCACCCCTCCACTTT
TRBJ1-3 | - | - | TRBV7-2 | CASSQSGGFPGNTIYF | TGTGCCAGCAGCCAAAGCGGGGGCTTTCCTGGAAACACCATATATTTT
TRBJ1-3 | - | - | TRBV19 | CASRLSAAGEKQNTIYF | TGTGCCAGTAGACTCTCCGCTGCCGGGGAAAAACAAAACACCATATATTTT
TRBJ2-1 | - | TRBD2 | TRBV10-1 | CASSDGGRWVDEQFF | TGCGCCAGCAGTGACGGCGGGAGGTGGGTCGATGAGCAGTTCTTC
TRBJ2-3 | - | TRBD1 | TRBV7-3 | CASSLGQGADTQYF | TGTGCCAGCAGCTTGGGACAGGGTGCGGATACGCAGTATTTT
TRBJ2-4 | - | - | TRBV7-9 | CASSLAGGIQYF | TGTGCCAGCAGCTTAGCGGGGGGAATTCAGTACTTC
TRBJ1-5 | once | TRBD1 | TRBV5-1 | CASSLQGGSNQPQHF | TGCGCCAGCAGCTTACAGGGGGGTAGCAATCAGCCCCAGCATTTT
TRBJ1-6 | - | TRBD1 | TRBV7-9 | CASSLGQGLSNSPLHF | TGTGCCAGCAGCTTAGGACAGGGGTTAAGTAATTCACCCCTCCACTTT
TRBJ1-1 | - | - | TRBV29-1 | CVGGVGLQAFF | TGCGTCGGAGGGGTGGGGCTGCAGGCTTTCTTT
TRBJ2-6 | - | - | TRBV5-4 | CASSTAGANVLTF | TGTGCCAGCAGCACGGCTGGGGCCAACGTCCTGACTTTC
TRBJ1-1 | - | - | TRBV7-9 | CASSLDRTEAFF | TGTGCCAGCAGCTTAGATCGCACAGAAGCTTTCTTT
TRBJ2-7 | - | - | TRBV9 | CASSVGASSYEQYF | TGTGCCAGCAGCGTTGGGGCTAGCTCCTACGAGCAGTACTTC
TRBJ2-2 | - | - | TRBV7-9 | CASSFPGSGELFF | TGTGCCAGCAGCTTTCCGGGTTCCGGGGAGCTGTTTTTT